This record covers a single TCR beta chain. The data derive from a study of T cell changes during pregnancy in multiple sclerosis. CDR3 length: 13 residues. The ends were cut back, 4 bases at V and 0 bases at J, with 8 bases in the middle. From germline, CDR1 is SGHTS and CDR2 YDEGEE. Profiled with immunoSEQ multiplex PCR; TCRdb holds only in-frame clones, not every one. Among 100,000 or so clones listed, 75% to 95% were seen once. This TCR was recovered from a female donor with multiple sclerosis, enrolled in a pregnancy study. This chain connects TRBV5-8 to TRBJ2-7, with D maybe TRBD1 (6 bases). Sequenced material: peripheral blood, taken in the second trimester of pregnancy. The CDR3 sequence is CASSRTVSYEQYF. Written as DNA, the CDR3 is TGTGCCAGCAGCAGGACAGTCTCCTACGAGCAGTACTTC.